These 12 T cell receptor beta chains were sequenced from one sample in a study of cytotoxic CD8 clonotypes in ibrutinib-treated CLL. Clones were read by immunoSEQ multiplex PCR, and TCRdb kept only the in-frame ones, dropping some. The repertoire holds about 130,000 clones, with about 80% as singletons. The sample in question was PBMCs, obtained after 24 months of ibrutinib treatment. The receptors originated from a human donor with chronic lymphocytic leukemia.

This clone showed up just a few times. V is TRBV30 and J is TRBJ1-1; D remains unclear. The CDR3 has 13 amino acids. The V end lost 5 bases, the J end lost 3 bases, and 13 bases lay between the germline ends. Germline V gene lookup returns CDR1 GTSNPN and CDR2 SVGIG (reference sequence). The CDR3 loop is CAWRRFIDTEAFF. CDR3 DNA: TGTGCCTGGCGACGGTTCATCGACACTGAAGCTTTCTTT.

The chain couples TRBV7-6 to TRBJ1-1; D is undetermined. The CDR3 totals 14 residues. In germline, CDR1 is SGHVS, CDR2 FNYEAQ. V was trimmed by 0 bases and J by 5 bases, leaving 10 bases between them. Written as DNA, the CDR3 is TGTGCCAGCAGCTTAGCGTGGGGTTCAACTGAAGCTTTCTTT. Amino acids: CASSLAWGSTEAFF.

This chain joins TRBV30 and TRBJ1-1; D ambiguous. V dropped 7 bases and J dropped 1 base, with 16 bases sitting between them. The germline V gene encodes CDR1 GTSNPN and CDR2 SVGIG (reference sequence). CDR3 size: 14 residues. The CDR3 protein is CASTLWFGNTEAFF. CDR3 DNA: TGTGCCTCCACGTTGTGGTTTGGGAACACTGAAGCTTTCTTT.

CDR3 residues: CASSGTGVFEKLFF. CDR3 sequence (DNA): TGCGCCAGCAGCGGGACAGGGGTATTTGAAAAACTGTTTTTT. This chain joins TRBV5-1 and TRBJ1-4; 10 nucleotides line up with TRBD1. Trimming cost V 4 bases and J 7 bases; bases outside gene matches: 4. The CDR3 loop spans 14 amino acids. The germline V gene encodes CDR1 SGHRS and CDR2 YFSETQ.

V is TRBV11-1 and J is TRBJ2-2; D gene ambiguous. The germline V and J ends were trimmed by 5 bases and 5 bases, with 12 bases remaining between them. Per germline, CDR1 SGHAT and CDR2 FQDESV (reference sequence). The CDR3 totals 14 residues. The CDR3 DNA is TGTGCCAGCAGCCCACGGTCAGATACCGGGGAGCTGTTTTTT. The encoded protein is CASSPRSDTGELFF.

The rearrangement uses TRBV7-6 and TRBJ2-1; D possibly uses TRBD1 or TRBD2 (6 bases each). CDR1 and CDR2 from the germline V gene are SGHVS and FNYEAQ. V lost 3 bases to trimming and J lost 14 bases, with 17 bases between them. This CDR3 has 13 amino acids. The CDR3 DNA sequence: TGTGCCAGCAGCTTGGGGGGCGTGCCCCAGAAGTTCTTC. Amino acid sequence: CASSLGGVPQKFF.

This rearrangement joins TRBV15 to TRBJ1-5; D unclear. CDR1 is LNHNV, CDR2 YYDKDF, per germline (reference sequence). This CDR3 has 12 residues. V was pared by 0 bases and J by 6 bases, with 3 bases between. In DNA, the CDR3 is TGTGCCACCAGCAGAGATGTTCAGCCCCAGCATTTT. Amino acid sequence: CATSRDVQPQHF.

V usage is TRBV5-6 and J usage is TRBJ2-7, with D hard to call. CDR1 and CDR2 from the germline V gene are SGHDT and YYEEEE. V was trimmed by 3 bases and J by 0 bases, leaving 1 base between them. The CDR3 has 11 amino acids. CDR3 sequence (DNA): TGTGCCAGCAGCTACTCCTACGAGCAGTACTTC. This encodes CASSYSYEQYF.

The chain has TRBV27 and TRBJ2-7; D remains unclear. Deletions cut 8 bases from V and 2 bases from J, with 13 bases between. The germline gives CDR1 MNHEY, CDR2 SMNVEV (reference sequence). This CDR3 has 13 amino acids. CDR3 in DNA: TGTGCCAGCGGCCTTGGGTACACCTACGAGCAGTACTTC. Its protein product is CASGLGYTYEQYF.

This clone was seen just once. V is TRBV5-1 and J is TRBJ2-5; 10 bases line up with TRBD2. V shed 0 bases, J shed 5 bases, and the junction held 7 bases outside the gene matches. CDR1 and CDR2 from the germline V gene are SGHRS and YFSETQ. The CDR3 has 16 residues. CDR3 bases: TGCGCCAGCAGCTTGGGGGGGACTAGCGTGTCGGAGACCCAGTACTTC. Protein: CASSLGGTSVSETQYF.

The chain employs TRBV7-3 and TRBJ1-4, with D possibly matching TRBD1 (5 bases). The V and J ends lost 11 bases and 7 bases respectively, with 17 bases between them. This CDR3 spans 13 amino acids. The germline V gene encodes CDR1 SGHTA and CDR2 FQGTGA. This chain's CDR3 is CASSRGTGEKLFF. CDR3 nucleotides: TGTGCCTCCTCCCGGGGGACGGGTGAAAAACTGTTTTTT. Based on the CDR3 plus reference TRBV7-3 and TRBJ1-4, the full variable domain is GAGVSQTPSNKVTEKGKYVELRCDPISGHTALYWYRQSLGQGPEFLIYFQGTGAADDSGLPNDRFFAVRPEGSVSTLKIQRTERGDSAVYLCASSRGTGEKLFFGSGTQLSVL.

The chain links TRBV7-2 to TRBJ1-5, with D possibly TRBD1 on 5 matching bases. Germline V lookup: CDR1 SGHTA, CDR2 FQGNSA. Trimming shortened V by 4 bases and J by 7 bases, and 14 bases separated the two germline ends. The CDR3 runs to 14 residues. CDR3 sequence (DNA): TGTGCCAGCAGCTCCAATGGGGGGGGACAGCCCCAGCATTTT. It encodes CASSSNGGGQPQHF.